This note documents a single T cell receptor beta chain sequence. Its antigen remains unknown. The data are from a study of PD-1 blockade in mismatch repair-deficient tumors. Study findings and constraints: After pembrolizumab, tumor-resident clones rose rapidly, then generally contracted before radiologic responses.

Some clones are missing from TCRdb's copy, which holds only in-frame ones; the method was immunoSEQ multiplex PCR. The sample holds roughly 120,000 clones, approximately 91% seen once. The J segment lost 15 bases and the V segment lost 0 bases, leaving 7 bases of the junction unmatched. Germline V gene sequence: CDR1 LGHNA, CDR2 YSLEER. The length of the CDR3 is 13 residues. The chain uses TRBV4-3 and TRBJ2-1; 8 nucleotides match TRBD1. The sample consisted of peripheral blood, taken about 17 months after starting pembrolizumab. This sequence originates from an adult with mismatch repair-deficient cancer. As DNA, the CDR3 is TGCGCCAGCAGCCAAGAGGACAGGGCGGTGTTGTTCTTC. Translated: CASSQEDRAVLFF.